This T cell receptor (beta chain) is drawn from a study of CXCR3-negative and CXCR3-positive naive CD8 T cells. Study-wide results and caveats: Relative to CXCR3-negative naive cells, CXCR3-positive naive cells had more hydrophobic TRB CDR3s.

As concerns this clonotype: Antigen: not known.

The authors prepared UMI-labeled TRB cDNA libraries by 5' RACE. TCRdb reprocessed the 5' RACE reads and stores each CDR3 protein as one record, lacking DNA. Here the sample table reports 55,000 to 70,000 distinct CDR3 sequences. Cells classed as naive CD8+ T cells were CD45RO-CCR7+CD27+CD95-. The CDR3 loop spans 14 amino acids. Germline V gene sequence: CDR1 DFQATT, CDR2 SNEGSKA (reference sequence). The rearrangement uses TRBV20-1 and TRBJ1-2; TCRdb selects TRBD1, and the lack of DNA leaves this call unchecked. This receptor was taken from a human donor in good health. Some clones in this sample may be carry-over from other donors' samples. Input material: naive CXCR3+ CD8+ T cells from blood. Documented subset: CD45RO-CCR7+CD27+CD95- naive CD8+ T cells expressing CXCR3 (TNR3+). This chain's CDR3 is CSARGQGWDQEYTF.